Following are 4 T cell receptor beta chains from one sample sequenced in a study of cytomegalovirus exposure and HLA in healthy donors. It was with 60 Vbeta and 13 Jbeta primers that the PCR ran. Assay: immunoSEQ multiplex PCR; the TCRdb copy retains only in-frame clones and omits some. Among about 120,000 clones listed, less than 65% were seen once. The sample was PBMCs. Receptors were obtained from a man in his forties in good health and CMV-seropositive.

This clone showed up just a few times. The rearrangement joins TRBV15 to TRBJ1-3; TRBD1 aligns across 10 bases. The CDR3 runs 15 residues. After removal of 0 bases from V and 4 bases from J, the junction contained 0 bases not matched to a gene. CDR1 is LNHNV and CDR2 is YYDKDF in the germline V gene (reference sequence). CDR3 DNA: TGTGCCACCAGCAGAGAGACAGGGGGCGGAAACACCATATATTTT. It yields the protein CATSRETGGGNTIYF.

The genes are TRBV4-3 and TRBJ2-1; D uncertain. Germline assignment: CDR1 LGHNA and CDR2 YSLEER. The germline V and J ends were trimmed by 2 bases and 6 bases, with 11 bases remaining between them. The CDR3 sequence is 14 residues long. CDR3: CASSQSRSRNEQFF. The CDR3 DNA reads as TGCGCCAGCAGCCAATCACGGTCACGCAATGAGCAGTTCTTC.

V and J are TRBV19 and TRBJ2-7; 7 nucleotides line up with TRBD1. With V trimmed by 7 bases and J by 4 bases, 13 bases remained unmatched. The CDR3 sequence is 15 residues long. Looked up from germline, CDR1 is LNHDA and CDR2 is SQIVND (reference sequence). This CDR3 is CASKQIGNRGYEQYF. For the CDR3, the DNA is TGTGCCAGTAAGCAGATCGGGAACAGGGGATACGAGCAGTACTTC.

The chain links TRBV27 to TRBJ1-6, with D tentatively TRBD1 (5 bases). This CDR3 spans 16 amino acids. Germline V CDR1 and CDR2: MNHEY, SMNVEV (reference sequence). Trimming removed 6 bases from V and 8 bases from J, with 20 bases in between. CDR3 protein: CASRTTLRGNHSPLHF. Here the CDR3 DNA reads TGTGCCAGCAGAACGACCTTACGGGGGAACCATTCACCCCTCCACTTT.